Following are 4 T cell receptor beta chains from one sample sequenced in a study of CD8 T cells in Susac syndrome. RNA totalling roughly 0.45 to 1 ug underwent reverse transcription with random hexamers. TCRdb recomputed calls from the immunoSEQ multiplex PCR reads with MiXCR, one row per CDR3 protein. The table records roughly 67,000 distinct CDR3 sequences, less than 95% of them present only once. Sequencing was carried out using CD8+ T cells from PBMCs. The receptors come from a human donor with multiple sclerosis.

This chain links TRBV4-3 with TRBJ2-5, with 8 bases matching TRBD1. The CDR3 covers 14 residues. Germline V gene sequence: CDR1 LGHNA, CDR2 YSLEER. The trim removed 4 bases at V and 7 bases at J, leaving 8 bases unmatched. CDR3: CASSPGTGPGTQYF. In DNA, the CDR3 is TGCGCCAGCAGCCCGGGGACAGGACCAGGGACCCAGTACTTC.

This chain connects TRBV5-4 to TRBJ2-1; TRBD2 agrees at 7 bases. The V segment lost 0 bases and the J segment 2 bases; nucleotides outside the gene matches: 2. Germline CDR1 reads SGHNT; CDR2 reads YYREEE (reference sequence). This CDR3 has 15 residues. The CDR3 reads CASSLAAGTYNEQFF. Here the CDR3 DNA reads TGTGCCAGCAGCTTGGCAGCGGGAACCTACAATGAGCAGTTCTTC.

The chain carries TRBV29-1 and TRBJ1-1; a possible D gene is TRBD1 (5 bases). CDR1 is SQVTM and CDR2 is ANQGSEA in the germline V gene. V lost 4 bases to trimming and J lost 9 bases, with 12 bases between them. The CDR3 covers 11 residues. CDR3 DNA sequence: TGCAGCGTTGTTTCTGGGGCGAAAGCTTTCTTT. Its translation: CSVVSGAKAFF. The complete variable domain, with remaining parts taken from reference TRBV29-1 and TRBJ1-1, reads SAVISQKPSRDICQRGTSLTIQCQVDSQVTMMFWYRQQPGQSLTLIATANQGSEATYESGFVIDKFPISRPNLTFSTLTVSNMSPEDSSIYLCSVVSGAKAFFGQGTRLTVV.

V is TRBV6-5 and J is TRBJ1-6, with D possibly being TRBD1 (5 bases). Trimming took 0 bases from V and 5 from J, leaving 5 bases between them. CDR3 length: 14 amino acids. Germline V gives CDR1 MNHEY, CDR2 SVGAGI. The CDR3: CASSYSGDNSPLHF. CDR3 nucleotide sequence: TGTGCCAGCAGTTACTCAGGGGATAATTCACCCCTCCACTTT.